This is a list of T cell receptor beta chains from one sample in a study of cytomegalovirus exposure and HLA in healthy donors. Profiled with immunoSEQ multiplex PCR; TCRdb holds only in-frame clones, not every one. The table records tens of thousands of clones, more than 75% of them present only once. What was sequenced was PBMCs. Receptors originate from a male donor in good health and CMV-seronegative. The CDR3 runs from the conserved cysteine through the conserved F or W. Fields, in order: V gene, clone size, J gene, D gene, CDR3 DNA, CDR3 protein. A D gene is named only where the DNA matches it firmly. Clone size is not always given. Where it is, it says once, few, many or a class for expanded clones.

TRBV7-3	.	TRBJ2-1	TRBD2	TGTGCCAGCAGCGTAACGAGCGGGGGGCCGGAGCAGTTCTTC	CASSVTSGGPEQFF
TRBV7-2	.	TRBJ2-7	TRBD2	TGTGCCAGCAGCCTGGACGGGGACGCCTGGACTAGCGCTTCCTACGAGCAGTACTTC	CASSLDGDAWTSASYEQYF
TRBV7-2	.	TRBJ1-1	.	TGTGCCAGCAGCTTAAATACAGGGAGCCCCTGGGTGGCTTTCTTT	CASSLNTGSPWVAFF
TRBV29-1	.	TRBJ2-2	TRBD1	TGCAGCGTCGGGACAGTGAACACCGGGGAGCTGTTTTTT	CSVGTVNTGELFF
TRBV27	.	TRBJ2-2	.	TGTGCCAGCAGTTTACCCGGGGCAGGGGATCCCGGGGAGCTGTTTTTT	CASSLPGAGDPGELFF
TRBV6-5	.	TRBJ2-7	.	TGTGCCAGCAGTTATGTGGCGGGGGCCACCTACGAGCAGTACTTC	CASSYVAGATYEQYF
TRBV18	.	TRBJ2-5	.	TGTGCCAGCTCACCATCCCTCCAAGAGACCCAGTACTTC	CASSPSLQETQYF
TRBV7-2	.	TRBJ2-3	.	TGTGCCAGCAGCTTGGAGGGGGGGGTAGATACGCAGTATTTT	CASSLEGGVDTQYF
TRBV7-9	.	TRBJ2-3	TRBD1	TGTGCCAGCAGCCAAAGGACAGGAAGCACAGATACGCAGTATTTT	CASSQRTGSTDTQYF
TRBV7-9	few	TRBJ1-6	.	TGTGCCAGCAGCAAGACGACAGGCGACTCACCCCTCCACTTT	CASSKTTGDSPLHF
TRBV27	.	TRBJ1-6	TRBD1	TGTGCCAGCAGTTTATTCTCGGGGACAGGGAGGTCACCCCTCCACTTT	CASSLFSGTGRSPLHF
TRBV30	.	TRBJ2-1	TRBD2	TGTGCCTGGAGACCGGAGCGGGGGGCCCTTGCCGGCTCCTACAATGAGCAGTTCTTC	CAWRPERGALAGSYNEQFF
TRBV6-5	.	TRBJ2-1	.	TGTGCCAGCAGTTACTCGAAGGGGGACGAGCAGTTCTTC	CASSYSKGDEQFF
TRBV5-5	.	TRBJ2-3	TRBD2	TGTGCCAGCAGCCTAAGGACTAGTGGAATGGCAGATACGCAGTATTTT	CASSLRTSGMADTQYF
TRBV9	.	TRBJ2-3	TRBD2	TGTGCCAGCAGCGGCGGGGGGAGAGATACGCAGTATTTT	CASSGGGRDTQYF
TRBV7-3	.	TRBJ2-1	.	TGTGCCAGCAGCCTTGCTGGGAGCTCCTACAATGAGCAGTTCTTC	CASSLAGSSYNEQFF
TRBV5-1	.	TRBJ2-1	TRBD2	TGCGCCAGCAGCACAAGGACTAGCGTGAATACGGGCTCCTACAATGAGCAGTTCTTC	CASSTRTSVNTGSYNEQFF
TRBV5-4	once	TRBJ1-3	.	TGTGCCAGCAGCAGGACAATCTCCGGAAACACCATATATTTT	CASSRTISGNTIYF
TRBV7-2	once	TRBJ1-2	.	TGTGCCAGCAGCTTTGGGGGCGGCTATGGCTACACCTTC	CASSFGGGYGYTF
TRBV11-3	.	TRBJ2-1	.	TGTGCCAGCAGCTTATTACAGGGTGGGGATGAGCAGTTCTTC	CASSLLQGGDEQFF
TRBV6-1	.	TRBJ2-2	TRBD1	TGTGCCGTAATGGGACAGGGGGCGACCGGGGAGCTGTTTTTT	CAVMGQGATGELFF
TRBV29-1	once	TRBJ2-3	.	TGCAGCGCTGCTTCAGGGACAGATACGCAGTATTTT	CSAASGTDTQYF
TRBV7-6	.	TRBJ2-3	TRBD1	TGTGCCAGCAATAACGGACAGGGAGACCTCCTTAGCACAGATACGCAGTATTTT	CASNNGQGDLLSTDTQYF
TRBV23-1	.	TRBJ1-5	TRBD1	TGCGCCAGCAGTCAAGGAGGGGGCCTCAATCAGCCCCAGCATTTT	CASSQGGGLNQPQHF
TRBV4-3	.	TRBJ1-2	TRBD1	TGCGCCAGCAGCCTGTACAGGGGCTCGAGCTATGGCTACACCTTC	CASSLYRGSSYGYTF
TRBV7-2	few	TRBJ2-1	.	TGTGCCAGCAGCTTAGAAGTAGATGCAGGGGCTTTCTACAATGAGCAGTTCTTC	CASSLEVDAGAFYNEQFF
TRBV10-3	few	TRBJ1-5	.	TGTGCCGCTGGACAGCCTAGCAATCAGCCCCAGCATTTT	CAAGQPSNQPQHF
TRBV9	few	TRBJ1-1	TRBD1	TGTGCCAGCAGCGCAAAGACAGGGTTGAACACTGAAGCTTTCTTT	CASSAKTGLNTEAFF
TRBV19	.	TRBJ2-1	TRBD1	TGTGCCAGTAGTATAGAGGGGACAGGGTTTGGCAATGAGCAGTTCTTC	CASSIEGTGFGNEQFF
TRBV7-3	.	TRBJ2-2	.	TGTGCCAGCAGCAGAGGCAACACCGGGGAGCTGTTTTTT	CASSRGNTGELFF
TRBV19	.	TRBJ2-7	TRBD2	TGTGCCAGTAGTCCCCCTGGACTAGATGGGTACGAGCAGTACTTC	CASSPPGLDGYEQYF
TRBV4-3	.	TRBJ2-2	.	TGCGCCAGCAGCCAGAACCGGGACTCGCTCGACGGGGAGCTGTTTTTT	CASSQNRDSLDGELFF
TRBV7-2	.	TRBJ2-5	TRBD2	TGTGCCAGCAGCTTAACTAGCGGGGGGGCTTATGAGACCCAGTACTTC	CASSLTSGGAYETQYF
TRBV30	.	TRBJ2-3	TRBD1	TGTGCCTGGAGTAGGACAGGTCCTAGCACAGATACGCAGTATTTT	CAWSRTGPSTDTQYF
TRBV11-3	.	TRBJ2-7	TRBD2	TGTGCCAGCAGCAGGAGGGGAGGGCCCTACGAGCAGTACTTC	CASSRRGGPYEQYF
TRBV4-1	.	TRBJ2-7	.	TGCGCCAGCAGCCAACGAGACAGCGAAGCCTACGAGCAGTACTTC	CASSQRDSEAYEQYF
TRBV30	.	TRBJ2-4	TRBD1	TGTGCCTCAACAGGGGTAGCCAAAAACATTCAGTACTTC	CASTGVAKNIQYF
TRBV27	.	TRBJ1-2	.	TGTGCCAGCAGTTTAGGAGGGTCCTATGGCTACACCTTC	CASSLGGSYGYTF
TRBV29-1	few	TRBJ2-2	TRBD2	TGCAGCGTTGGCGGGGGACTAGCCAACACCGGGGAGCTGTTTTTT	CSVGGGLANTGELFF
TRBV7-2	.	TRBJ1-5	TRBD1	TGTGCCAGCAGCTTAGCAGGGGGCGCTTATCAGCCCCAGCATTTT	CASSLAGGAYQPQHF
TRBV23-1	.	TRBJ2-2	TRBD1	TGCGCCAGCAGTCAATCGCACCCGGGACAGGGAGACACCGGGGAGCTGTTTTTT	CASSQSHPGQGDTGELFF
TRBV5-1	.	TRBJ1-1	.	TGCGCCAGCAGCTTGGTGACGGTGGGGAGCACTGAAGCTTTCTTT	CASSLVTVGSTEAFF
TRBV15	.	TRBJ2-2	TRBD1	TGTGCCACCAGCGCAAGGACAGGGGGGACCGGGGAGCTGTTTTTT	CATSARTGGTGELFF
TRBV6-6	.	TRBJ2-5	.	TGTGCCAGCAGTTACTCTGGGGCCGGGTTGGAGACCCAGTACTTC	CASSYSGAGLETQYF
TRBV30	.	TRBJ2-5	TRBD2	TGTGCCTGGAGTGTTGGGCTAGCGGGGTCAGAGACCCAGTACTTC	CAWSVGLAGSETQYF
TRBV29-1	once	TRBJ2-7	.	TGCAGCGCTCTGGTGAGGAGGATCGCTTCGGACGAGCAGTACTTC	CSALVRRIASDEQYF
TRBV28	.	TRBJ1-2	TRBD1	TGTGCCAGCAGGCCCCGGGACAGGGGAGCTAGACTAGACTACACCTTC	CASRPRDRGARLDYTF
TRBV5-4	.	TRBJ2-7	.	TGTGCCAGCAGCCCCAGGGGATTTGGCGAGCAGTACTTC	CASSPRGFGEQYF
TRBV7-3	.	TRBJ2-7	.	TGTGCCAGCAGCTTAAAGGCGGGGCCCTACGAGCAGTACTTC	CASSLKAGPYEQYF
TRBV14	.	TRBJ1-2	.	TGTGCCAGCAGCCAAGAGGGCATTGACGCGGCGGGAGGCTACACCTTC	CASSQEGIDAAGGYTF
TRBV15	.	TRBJ1-1	.	TGTGCCACCAGCAGAGATCCCGGGGATGAAGCTTTCTTT	CATSRDPGDEAFF
TRBV6-6	.	TRBJ1-2	TRBD1	TGTGCCAGCAGTTCAGGGGGCGACTATGGCTACACCTTC	CASSSGGDYGYTF
TRBV6-6	.	TRBJ1-2	.	TGTGCCAGCACCCATGTGAACATTAACTATGGCTACACCTTC	CASTHVNINYGYTF